A single sample gave rise to the 16 T cell receptor beta chains below, sequenced in a study of blood T cells in healthy people across ages. Next came a second PCR, run for about 7 to 12 cycles, which used a sample-barcoded 5' primer along with a J-beta primer mix. One entry per CDR3 protein results from TCRdb running MiXCR on the 5' RACE reads. The sample shows 790,000 or so distinct CDR3 sequences, 46% of them seen only once. The sample comprised blood. These receptors were obtained from a man older than 75 in good health.

This clonotype was seen more than once but under ten times. A much more abundant neighbour one base away suggests this may be a read error. The rearrangement joins TRBV7-9 to TRBJ2-7; either TRBD1 or TRBD2 may supply D (5 bases each). The CDR3 has 16 residues. V lost 6 bases, J lost 7 bases, and 25 bases lay in between. Per the germline V gene, CDR1 is SEHNR and CDR2 is FQNEAQ (reference sequence). In DNA, the CDR3 is TGTGCCAGCAGTAGGTGGGGGACCACCGGGATAAATGAGCAGTACTTC. It translates to CASSRWGTTGINEQYF.

A note on this clonotype: This may arise from a read error, as a much more abundant clone is one base away. The rearrangement links TRBV3-1 to TRBJ2-7, with D perhaps matching TRBD1 (5 bases). Trimming shortened V by 4 bases and J by 7 bases, and 17 bases separated the two germline ends. This CDR3 spans 14 amino acids. CDR1 and CDR2 (germline): LGHDT, YNNKEL (reference sequence). For the CDR3, the DNA is TGTGCCAGCAGCCTGTTGCAGGGCTACAATGAGCAGTACTTC. Its protein is CASSLLQGYNEQYF.

This chain uses TRBV5-1 with TRBJ2-5; 13 nucleotides match TRBD2. CDR3 size: 16 residues. Trimming took 2 bases from V and 2 from J; bases not matched to a gene: 3. Germline loops: CDR1 SGHRS, CDR2 YFSETQ. CDR3 sequence: CASSFGLAGDQETQYF. Here the CDR3 DNA reads TGCGCCAGCAGCTTCGGACTAGCGGGAGATCAAGAGACCCAGTACTTC. The whole variable domain, filled in from reference TRBV5-1 and TRBJ2-5, reads KAGVTQTPRYLIKTRGQQVTLSCSPISGHRSVSWYQQTPGQGLQFLFEYFSETQRNKGNFPGRFSGRQFSNSRSEMNVSTLELGDSALYLCASSFGLAGDQETQYFGPGTRLLVL.

The chain joins TRBV20-1 to TRBJ2-1; D is undetermined. This CDR3 is 13 amino acids long. The germline gives CDR1 DFQATT, CDR2 SNEGSKA (reference sequence). Trimming took off 5 bases at V and 10 bases at J, with 18 bases between the two ends. CDR3 bases: TGCAGTGCTTGGCTCTTGTTTGAAGACGAGCAGTTCTTC. Translation gives CSAWLLFEDEQFF.

The chain is built from TRBV10-3 and TRBJ2-5; D gene unclear. The J call may not be correct, given that the DNA end is closer to TRBJ2-1. CDR1 ENHRY and CDR2 SYGVKD come from the germline V gene. CDR3 length equals 15 residues. Written as DNA, the CDR3 is TGTGCCATCAGTGGCGGAGTACAGCTCCAAGAGACCCAGTTCTTC. Translation gives CAISGGVQLQETQFF.

The V gene is TRBV7-9, the J gene TRBJ2-3, with 7 bases identical to TRBD2. CDR3 length: 16 residues. Germline CDR1 SEHNR, CDR2 FQNEAQ (reference sequence). The J segment lost 1 base and the V segment lost 5 bases, leaving 9 bases of the junction unmatched. The CDR3 reads CASSTWEGSGTDTQYF. The DNA of the CDR3 is TGTGCCAGCAGCACCTGGGAGGGTTCGGGCACAGATACGCAGTATTTT.

The chain carries TRBV30 and TRBJ1-5; D gene uncertain. The V and J ends lost 0 bases and 3 bases respectively, with 6 bases between them. Per the germline V gene, CDR1 is GTSNPN and CDR2 is SVGIG (reference sequence). This CDR3 contains 13 residues. The CDR3 here is CAWSVDHNQPQHF. CDR3 coding DNA: TGTGCCTGGAGTGTAGACCACAATCAGCCCCAGCATTTT.

This clonotype was counted between two and nine times. The V and J genes are TRBV7-6 and TRBJ2-4; D may be TRBD1 or TRBD2 (5 bases each). From germline, CDR1 is SGHVS and CDR2 FNYEAQ. V was pared by 1 base and J by 13 bases, with 17 bases between. The CDR3 is 14 residues long. The CDR3 bases are TGTGCCAGCAGCTTAGTAGGGACCTACAATGAGCAGTACTTC. Translating gives CASSLVGTYNEQYF. The full variable domain, rest sourced from reference TRBV7-6 and TRBJ2-4, is GAGVSQSPRYKVTKRGQDVALRCDPISGHVSLYWYRQALGQGPEFLTYFNYEAQQDKSGLPNDRFSAERPEGSISTLTIQRTEQRDSAMYRCASSLVGTYNEQYFGAGTRLSVL.

This clonotype has a handful of counts. This sequence joins TRBV10-3 and TRBJ1-1, with a weak D call TRBD1 (5 bases). CDR3 length: 14 amino acids. Germline-derived CDR1 and CDR2 are ENHRY and SYGVKD. V dropped 6 bases and J dropped 7 bases, with 18 bases sitting between them. In nucleotides, the CDR3 is TGTGCCATCAGGACCCGAAGGGACCCCAATGAAGCTTTCTTT. Residues: CAIRTRRDPNEAFF.

This clonotype was picked up a small number of times. CDR3 in amino acids: CASSLVLAAQDTQYF. CDR3 nucleotide sequence: TGTGCCAGCAGTTTAGTCCTGGCGGCCCAAGATACGCAGTATTTT. The V gene is TRBV27, the J gene TRBJ2-3, with D hard to call. From germline, CDR1 is MNHEY and CDR2 SMNVEV (reference sequence). The CDR3 spans 15 residues. The V end lost 2 bases, the J end lost 5 bases, and 14 bases lay between the germline ends.

The chain joins TRBV9 to TRBJ2-3, with 8 bases that match TRBD2. V lost 4 bases, J lost 4 bases, and 11 bases stayed unmatched. This CDR3 has 16 amino acids. CDR1 and CDR2 from the germline V gene are SGDLS and YYNGEE. CDR3 sequence reads: CASSRRAGEKPDTQYF. CDR3 coding DNA: TGTGCCAGCAGCCGGAGAGCGGGAGAGAAGCCAGATACGCAGTATTTT.

This clonotype was recorded a few times. The chain couples TRBV10-3 to TRBJ2-5; D is perhaps TRBD1 (6 bases). The germline V and J ends were trimmed by 2 bases and 7 bases, with 14 bases remaining between them. Germline CDR1 is ENHRY and CDR2 is SYGVKD. CDR3 length: 14 amino acids. The CDR3 coding sequence is TGTGCCATCAGTGAGCCGGACAGTTTTGGGACCCAGTACTTC. The encoded protein is CAISEPDSFGTQYF.

In this sample, this clonotype turned up a few times. This chain connects TRBV11-2 to TRBJ2-7, with D perhaps assigned TRBD1 or TRBD2 (5 bases each). The CDR3 consists of 16 residues. CDR1 SGHAT and CDR2 FQNNGV come from the germline V gene. V dropped 1 base and J dropped 0 bases, with 13 bases sitting between them. The CDR3, as DNA: TGTGCCAGCAGCTTAGGAGGGGCGATGAGCTCCTACGAGCAGTACTTC. Translating it yields CASSLGGAMSSYEQYF.

The chain is built from TRBV12-3 or TRBV12-4 and TRBJ2-7, with D hard to call. The CDR3 runs 16 residues. Trimming removed 0 bases from V and 2 bases from J, with 14 bases in between. CDR3 nucleotides: TGTGCCAGCAGTTTAGCGTACAACCGCTTGGCCTACGAGCAGTACTTC. Translating gives CASSLAYNRLAYEQYF.

The V call is TRBV20-1, the J call TRBJ2-5; 12 nucleotides agree with TRBD2. The V and J ends lost 3 bases and 2 bases, in that order; junction bases with no gene match: 7. The CDR3 is made up of 16 amino acids. Germline CDR1 is DFQATT and CDR2 is SNEGSKA (reference sequence). In nucleotides, the CDR3 is TGCAGTGCTAGGAAACTAGCGGGAGGACCGCAAGAGACCCAGTACTTC. Its translation is CSARKLAGGPQETQYF.

This sequence joins TRBV20-1 and TRBJ2-5; D gene uncertain. The J call may be wrong; the DNA end is better matched by TRBJ2-7. The CDR3 runs 11 residues. Germline V lookup: CDR1 DFQATT, CDR2 SNEGSKA (reference sequence). The CDR3 coding sequence is TGCAGTGCCTTTTTTTCCTACGAGCAGTACTTC. It translates to CSAFFSYEQYF.